The clone carrying this TCR beta chain was detected ten times or more. Its antigen is not known. This record comes from a study of CD8 T cells in ankylosing spondylitis. General study points: Certain motif variants had earlier been reported in reactive arthritis synovial fluid and blood.

Generation of TCR beta libraries employed quantitative 5'-RACE incorporating molecular barcodes. MiXCR was run by TCRdb on the 5' RACE reads, yielding one entry per CDR3 protein. The top ten clones hold 6% to 7.5% of a sample with about 240,000 distinct CDR3 sequences, 9.5% to 12% of them seen once. The sequenced sample consisted of blood, either unsorted or a sorted T cell fraction (not recorded which). This receptor was taken from a male donor with ankylosing spondylitis or in good health (not recorded which).

The CDR3 DNA reads TGCAGTGCTAGGGTACAGGGGTCAAACACTGAAGCTTTCTTT. Protein product: CSARVQGSNTEAFF. V usage is TRBV20-1 and J usage is TRBJ1-1; the match to TRBD1 covers 7 bases. CDR1 DFQATT and CDR2 SNEGSKA come from the germline V gene (reference sequence). This CDR3 is built from 14 residues. J gave up 2 bases and V 3 bases, and 6 bases lay outside the gene matches.